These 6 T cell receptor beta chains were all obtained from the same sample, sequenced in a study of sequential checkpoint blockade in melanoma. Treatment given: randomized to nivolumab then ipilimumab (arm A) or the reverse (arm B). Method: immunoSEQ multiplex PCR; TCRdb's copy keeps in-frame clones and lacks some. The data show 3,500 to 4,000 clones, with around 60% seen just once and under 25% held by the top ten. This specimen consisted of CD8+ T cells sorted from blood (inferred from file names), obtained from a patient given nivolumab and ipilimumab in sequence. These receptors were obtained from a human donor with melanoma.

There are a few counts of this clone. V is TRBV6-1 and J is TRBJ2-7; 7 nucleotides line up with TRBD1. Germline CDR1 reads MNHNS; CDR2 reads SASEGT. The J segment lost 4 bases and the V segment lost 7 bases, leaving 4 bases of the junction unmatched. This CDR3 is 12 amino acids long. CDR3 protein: CASTETGYEQYF. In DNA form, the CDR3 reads TGTGCCAGCACCGAGACAGGGTACGAGCAGTACTTC.

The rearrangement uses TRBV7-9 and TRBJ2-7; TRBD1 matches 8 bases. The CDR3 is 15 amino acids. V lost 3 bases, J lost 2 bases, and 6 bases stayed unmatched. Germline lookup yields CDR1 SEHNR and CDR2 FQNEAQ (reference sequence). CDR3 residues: CASSFGGQGPYEQYF. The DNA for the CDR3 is TGTGCCAGCAGCTTCGGCGGACAGGGCCCCTACGAGCAGTACTTC.

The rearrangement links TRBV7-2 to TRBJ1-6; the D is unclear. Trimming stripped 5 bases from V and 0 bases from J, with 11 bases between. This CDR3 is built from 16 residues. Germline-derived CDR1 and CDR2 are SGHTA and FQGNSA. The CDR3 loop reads CASSPPLSSYNSPLHF. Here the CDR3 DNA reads TGTGCCAGCAGCCCGCCTTTGAGCTCCTATAATTCACCCCTCCACTTT.

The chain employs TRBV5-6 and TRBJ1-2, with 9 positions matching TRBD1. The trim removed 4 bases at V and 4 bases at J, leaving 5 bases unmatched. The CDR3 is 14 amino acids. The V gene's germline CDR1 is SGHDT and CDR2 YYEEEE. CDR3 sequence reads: CASSGDRGIYGYTF. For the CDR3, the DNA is TGTGCCAGCAGCGGAGACAGGGGGATCTATGGCTACACCTTC.

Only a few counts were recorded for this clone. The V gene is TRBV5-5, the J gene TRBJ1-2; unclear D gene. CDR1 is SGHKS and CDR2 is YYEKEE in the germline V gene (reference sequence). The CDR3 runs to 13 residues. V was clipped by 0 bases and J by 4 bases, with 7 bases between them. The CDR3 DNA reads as TGTGCCAGCAGCTTGGTCAGGATCTATGGCTACACCTTC. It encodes CASSLVRIYGYTF.

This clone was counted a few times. The CDR3: CASSFTTEETQYF. In nucleotides, the CDR3 is TGTGCCAGCAGCTTCACGACAGAAGAGACCCAGTACTTC. The chain uses TRBV5-6 and TRBJ2-5, with D maybe TRBD1 (5 bases). Trimming cost V 2 bases and J 3 bases, with 8 bases left between them. CDR3 length: 13 amino acids. The germline CDR1 and CDR2 sequences are SGHDT and YYEEEE.